Detailed here is one T cell receptor beta chain. The germline V gene has CDR1 MNHEY and CDR2 SMNVEV (reference sequence). Germline trimming cut 5 bases from V and 5 bases from J; bases unmatched to any gene: 13. The CDR3 is 16 residues long. These data are taken from a study of cytomegalovirus exposure and HLA in healthy donors. PCR amplification relied on 60 Vbeta primers (plus 13 Jbeta primers). Sequenced by immunoSEQ multiplex PCR; TCRdb stores in-frame clones only, minus some. In the table there are about 160,000 clones, roughly 76% of which are singletons. The sample taken for sequencing was PBMCs. The chain links TRBV27 to TRBJ2-5, with 8 bases aligning to TRBD1. This clonotype was obtained from a man aged 60 to 69 in good health and CMV-seronegative. The CDR3 DNA follows: TGTGCCAGCAGTCCTCCCCTGACAGGGGCCGGGGAGACCCAGTACTTC. Its protein product is CASSPPLTGAGETQYF.